This T cell receptor beta chain was observed in a study of blood T cell repertoires in COVID-19. Overall study context: Samples of COVID-19 (acute and convalescent) were obtained from the United States, Italy and Spain. The cDNA or gDNA used as material had been derived from T cells, B-cell-depleted T cells, or PBMCs.

Source study methods: Reference gene primers were amplified, and this amplification served to estimate nucleated cell counts. TCRdb's table, derived via immunoSEQ multiplex PCR, lists solely in-frame clones and lacks some. V, J and clone size derive from that table, while D and trimming were established from the DNA sequence. This table has 150,000 to 160,000 clones, about 79% appearing once. Germline values: CDR1 SGHVS, CDR2 FQNEAQ. The ends lost 5 bases at V and 5 bases at J; junction bases unmatched: 11. The CDR3 is made up of 15 amino acids. Material: peripheral blood. The receptor's source is a woman aged 55-75 years with acute or convalescent COVID-19. The gene calls are TRBV7-8 and TRBJ1-2, with 7 bases identical to TRBD1. This chain's CDR3 is CASSPRQGQLYGYTF. The CDR3 DNA is TGTGCCAGCAGCCCACGACAGGGCCAACTGTATGGCTACACCTTC.